This entry lists 21 T cell receptor beta chains sequenced from one sample in a study of cytomegalovirus exposure and HLA in healthy donors. The PCR used 60 Vbeta and 13 Jbeta primers. Some clones are missing from TCRdb's copy, which holds only in-frame ones; the method was immunoSEQ multiplex PCR. The sample shows about 97,000 clones, around 81% of them seen only once. Sequenced input: PBMCs. The receptors shown here come from a man aged 40-55 years in good health and CMV-seropositive.

The V call is TRBV7-8, the J call TRBJ1-3; no reliable D call. The CDR3 covers 18 residues. Trimming took off 5 bases at V and 0 bases at J, with 20 bases between the two ends. CDR1 and CDR2 (germline): SGHVS, FQNEAQ. DNA for the CDR3: TGTGCCAGCAGCCTTGAGGTCCCCCAGCCACACTCTGGAAACACCATATATTTT. Protein sequence: CASSLEVPQPHSGNTIYF.

V usage is TRBV28 and J usage is TRBJ1-5; tentatively, D is TRBD1 (5 bases). Trimming removed 2 bases at V and 6 bases at J, with 14 bases between. Per the germline V gene, CDR1 is MDHEN and CDR2 is SYDVKM. This CDR3 spans 15 amino acids. The CDR3 DNA sequence: TGTGCCAGCAGTTTAAGATTCGGGGGGGTTCAGCCCCAGCATTTT. It codes for CASSLRFGGVQPQHF.

The chain joins TRBV6-1 to TRBJ2-1; D possibly corresponds to TRBD2 (6 bases). This CDR3 contains 14 residues. From germline, CDR1 is MNHNS and CDR2 SASEGT. V shed 5 bases and J shed 4 bases, with 12 bases lying between them. The CDR3 reads CASSRDSLYNEQFF. In DNA, the CDR3 is TGTGCCAGCAGTCGGGACTCACTGTACAATGAGCAGTTCTTC.

The chain has TRBV6-6 and TRBJ1-5; D not certain. The CDR3 has 13 amino acids. Trimming cost V 6 bases and J 4 bases, with 10 bases left between them. Germline lookup yields CDR1 MNHNY and CDR2 SVGAGI (reference sequence). The CDR3 is CASRPRLNQPQHF. The CDR3, as DNA: TGTGCCAGCAGGCCACGACTAAATCAGCCCCAGCATTTT.

The V call is TRBV5-6, the J call TRBJ2-7, with D unclear. The CDR3 is made up of 12 amino acids. The V and J ends lost 1 base and 8 bases respectively, with 10 bases between them. Germline V CDR1 and CDR2: SGHDT, YYEEEE. The CDR3 sequence: CASSLQATQQYF. CDR3 DNA: TGTGCCAGCAGCTTGCAGGCTACCCAGCAGTACTTC.

This clone appeared a single time. The rearrangement joins TRBV5-1 to TRBJ1-3; tentative D call: TRBD1 (5 bases). The germline gives CDR1 SGHRS, CDR2 YFSETQ. V lost 6 bases to trimming and J lost 7 bases, with 8 bases between them. This CDR3 comprises 11 residues. CDR3 DNA: TGCGCCAGCACCGACAGTAACACCATATATTTT. Translating gives CASTDSNTIYF.

The chain has TRBV18 and TRBJ2-3; D unclear. Trimming took 3 bases from V and 10 from J, leaving 17 bases between them. The CDR3 contains 14 residues. The germline V gene has CDR1 KGHSH and CDR2 LQKENI. CDR3 protein: CASSPLSDHDSQYF. CDR3 sequence (DNA): TGTGCCAGCTCACCTTTGAGCGACCACGACTCGCAGTATTTT.

The chain links TRBV11-3 to TRBJ2-5, with 7 bases fitting TRBD2. CDR1 and CDR2 from the germline V gene are SGHNT and YENEEA. The CDR3 loop spans 13 amino acids. Trimming removed 0 bases from V and 11 bases from J; junction bases left unmatched: 6. The CDR3 spells CASSLDGGGEQYF. The CDR3 nucleotides are TGTGCCAGCAGCTTAGATGGCGGGGGTGAGCAGTACTTC.

J is TRBJ1-6 and V is TRBV28, with 8 bases matching TRBD1. With 7 bases clipped from V and 10 bases from J, the junction kept 12 bases outside the gene matches. The CDR3 runs to 15 residues. Germline V gene sequence: CDR1 MDHEN, CDR2 SYDVKM. CDR3 protein: CASMENRGKVSPLHF. The CDR3, as DNA: TGTGCCAGCATGGAGAACAGGGGGAAAGTATCACCCCTCCACTTT.

This clone has more than one count but fewer than ten. The chain employs TRBV9 and TRBJ2-1; possible D gene TRBD1, 7 bases. CDR3 length: 12 residues. V was shortened by 6 bases and J by 8 bases, with 12 bases between the two germline ends. Germline V gene lookup returns CDR1 SGDLS and CDR2 YYNGEE. DNA for the CDR3: TGTGCCAGCAATTCCAGGGGGGATGAGCAGTTCTTC. Residues: CASNSRGDEQFF. Based on the CDR3 plus reference TRBV9 and TRBJ2-1, the full variable domain is DSGVTQTPKHLITATGQRVTLRCSPRSGDLSVYWYQQSLDQGLQFLIQYYNGEERAKGNILERFSAQQFPDLHSELNLSSLELGDSALYFCASNSRGDEQFFGPGTRLTVL.

The table lists this clone with a count of one. This rearrangement joins TRBV5-1 to TRBJ1-1, with D maybe TRBD1 (5 bases). The germline gives CDR1 SGHRS, CDR2 YFSETQ. Trimming took 1 base from V and 1 from J, leaving 8 bases between them. The CDR3 totals 14 residues. The CDR3 is CASSLSQGNTEAFF. CDR3 nucleotide sequence: TGCGCCAGCAGCTTGTCTCAGGGGAACACTGAAGCTTTCTTT.

Of note for this clone: This is likely a read error, given that the CDR3 carries no conserved phenylalanine or tryptophan at its end. The rearrangement joins TRBV5-1 to TRBJ1-1; possibly TRBD1 for D (6 bases). Trimming took off 3 bases at V and 3 bases at J, with 9 bases between the two ends. The CDR3 contains 13 residues. Per the germline V gene, CDR1 is SGHRS and CDR2 is YFSETQ. The CDR3 region is CASSSDRYTEAFL. The CDR3 region has the DNA TGCGCCAGCAGCTCCGACAGGTACACTGAAGCTTTCCTT.

This clone was observed a few times. V and J are TRBV27 and TRBJ1-3, with TRBD1 matching 7 bases. The CDR3 spans 16 residues. Trimming at V came to 7 bases and at J to 0 bases, leaving 9 bases not matched to a gene. Germline V gene sequence: CDR1 MNHEY, CDR2 SMNVEV (reference sequence). The CDR3 loop is CASKGASQGSGNTIYF. The CDR3 DNA follows: TGTGCCAGCAAGGGGGCAAGTCAGGGCTCTGGAAACACCATATATTTT.

The V and J genes are TRBV2 and TRBJ1-5; D is unresolved. The V gene lost 9 bases and the J gene lost 2 bases, with 14 bases spanning the gap. This CDR3 has 14 residues. Germline values: CDR1 SNHLY, CDR2 FYNNEI. The CDR3 DNA follows: TGTGCCAGTTCCCGAGCGGGAGGCAATCAGCCCCAGCATTTT. This gives the protein CASSRAGGNQPQHF.

This CDR3 reads CASTWAAGANVLTF. The CDR3 nucleotides read TGTGCCAGCACATGGGCCGCTGGGGCCAACGTCCTGACTTTC. The genes are TRBV25-1 and TRBJ2-6; D gene uncertain. Germline CDR1 is MGHDK and CDR2 is SYGVNS. V lost 7 bases, J lost 2 bases, and 9 bases lay in between. The CDR3 loop spans 14 amino acids.

The chain has TRBV7-9 and TRBJ1-1; 7 bases fit TRBD1. Per germline, CDR1 SEHNR and CDR2 FQNEAQ (reference sequence). CDR3 length: 15 residues. J gave up 5 bases and V 6 bases, and 12 bases lay outside the gene matches. The CDR3 DNA sequence: TGTGCCAGCAGACAAGACAGGGAGTTTTCTACTGAAGCTTTCTTT. Translated: CASRQDREFSTEAFF.

This rearrangement joins TRBV9 to TRBJ2-5, with 8 bases aligning to TRBD2. This CDR3 comprises 16 residues. From germline, CDR1 is SGDLS and CDR2 YYNGEE. Trimming at V came to 2 bases and at J to 5 bases, leaving 11 bases not matched to a gene. CDR3 sequence (DNA): TGTGCCAGCAGCGTCGGGGGGGCCCCCCGCTGGGAGACCCAGTACTTC. Protein sequence: CASSVGGAPRWETQYF.

The J gene is TRBJ2-7, the V gene TRBV29-1; D is perhaps TRBD1 (6 bases). The germline gives CDR1 SQVTM, CDR2 ANQGSEA. This CDR3 comprises 12 residues. Trimming took 7 bases from V and 6 from J, leaving 16 bases between them. CDR3 coding DNA: TGCAGCGGTGGGACAATAGGGGCCGAGCAGTACTTC. It specifies CSGGTIGAEQYF.

Comments on this clone: The identical CDR3 is also encoded by other nucleotide sequences in the sample. The chain employs TRBV6-5 and TRBJ1-1; no firm D call. CDR3 size: 12 residues. Germline assignment: CDR1 MNHEY and CDR2 SVGAGI. V dropped 6 bases and J dropped 6 bases, with 11 bases sitting between them. CDR3 sequence: CASSSPRSEAFF. CDR3 nucleotide sequence: TGTGCCAGCAGCTCGCCCAGGTCTGAAGCTTTCTTT.

This clone was counted only a few times. The rearrangement joins TRBV6-5 to TRBJ1-1, with D possibly being TRBD1 (6 bases). This CDR3 contains 14 residues. Germline lookup yields CDR1 MNHEY and CDR2 SVGAGI. V was clipped by 5 bases and J by 0 bases, with 10 bases between them. The CDR3 region is CASSEGTLNTEAFF. CDR3 nucleotides: TGTGCCAGCAGTGAAGGGACACTGAACACTGAAGCTTTCTTT.

The chain recombines TRBV9 with TRBJ2-1; tentative D call: TRBD2 (6 bases). CDR1 is SGDLS, CDR2 YYNGEE, per germline. Trimming took off 0 bases at V and 4 bases at J, with 14 bases between the two ends. CDR3 length: 16 residues. CDR3 loop: CASSVGGTQTYNEQFF. Here the CDR3 DNA reads TGTGCCAGCAGCGTAGGCGGGACGCAAACTTACAATGAGCAGTTCTTC.